Listed below are T cell receptor beta chains from one sample, sequenced in a study of shared clonotypes between healthy human individuals. Clones were read by immunoSEQ multiplex PCR, and TCRdb kept only the in-frame ones, dropping some. Found here are about 980,000 clones, 60% to 85% of them singletons; the top ten hold approximately 1.5%. Sequenced sample: memory CD4+ T cells sorted from blood. These receptors were obtained from a man aged 18 to 30 in good health. Each CDR3 is given with its conserved first and last residue. A D gene is named only where the DNA matches it firmly. Size values are once, few and many counts, or a class for expanded clones, and some rows have none.

TRBD2 | TRBJ2-5 | few | TRBV5-1 | CASSLVAGSGETQYF | TGCGCCAGCAGCTTGGTAGCGGGGAGTGGGGAGACCCAGTACTTC
NA | TRBJ1-6 | NA | TRBV7-8 | CASSYGAGRGSTLHF | TGTGCCAGCAGCTACGGGGCAGGGCGTGGTTCTACCCTCCACTTT
NA | TRBJ2-7 | NA | TRBV18 | CASSPLTEYEQYF | TGTGCCAGCTCACCTTTGACGGAGTACGAGCAGTACTTC
TRBD1 | TRBJ2-7 | NA | TRBV30 | CAWSIQQGAREQYF | TGTGCCTGGAGTATACAACAGGGGGCGCGGGAGCAGTACTTC
NA | TRBJ2-4 | NA | TRBV5-1 | CASSLGGEDIQYF | TGCGCCAGCAGCTTGGGTGGGGAGGACATTCAGTACTTC
TRBD1 | TRBJ1-3 | once | TRBV4-1 | CASSQGQGAQGNTIYF | TGCGCCAGCAGCCAGGGACAGGGGGCGCAAGGAAACACCATATATTTT
NA | TRBJ1-5 | NA | TRBV28 | CASSGQLSNQPQHF | TGTGCCAGCAGCGGACAGCTTAGCAATCAGCCCCAGCATTTT
NA | TRBJ2-7 | NA | TRBV30 | CAWSVRQGWYEQYF | TGTGCCTGGAGTGTACGCCAGGGGTGGTACGAGCAGTACTTC
TRBD2 | TRBJ2-1 | NA | TRBV10-3 | CATGLASGNEQFF | TGTGCCACCGGGCTGGCTAGCGGAAATGAGCAGTTCTTC
NA | TRBJ1-5 | few | TRBV21-1 | CASSKARGPYSNQPQHF | TGTGCCAGCAGCAAAGCGAGGGGGCCCTATAGCAATCAGCCCCAGCATTTT
NA | TRBJ2-7 | NA | TRBV10-2 | CASSPEYYEQYF | TGCGCCAGCAGTCCCGAGTACTACGAGCAGTACTTC
TRBD2 | TRBJ2-1 | NA | TRBV5-4 | CASSSTSWSNEQFF | TGTGCCAGCAGTTCGACTAGCTGGAGCAATGAGCAGTTCTTC
NA | TRBJ2-7 | NA | TRBV5-1 | CASSLGSGSSYEQYF | TGCGCCAGCAGCTTAGGAAGCGGATCCTCCTACGAGCAGTACTTC
NA | TRBJ2-2 | NA | TRBV6-1 | CASRGTTNTGELFF | TGTGCCAGCAGGGGGACAACGAACACCGGGGAGCTGTTTTTT
NA | TRBJ2-3 | NA | TRBV11-1 | CASSSGESTDTQYF | TGTGCCAGCAGCTCAGGGGAATCCACAGATACGCAGTATTTT
NA | TRBJ2-7 | NA | TRBV10-2 | CASSEGGRKYEQYF | TGCGCCAGCAGTGAAGGGGGGAGGAAGTACGAGCAGTACTTC
NA | TRBJ1-3 | NA | TRBV7-3 | CASSFAEGNTIYF | TGTGCCAGCAGCTTTGCCGAAGGAAACACCATATATTTT
NA | TRBJ1-3 | NA | TRBV25-1 | CASSFGGNTIYF | TGTGCCAGCAGTTTCGGGGGAAACACCATATATTTT
NA | TRBJ1-2 | NA | TRBV25-1 | CASSVGMEGYTF | TGTGCCAGCAGTGTGGGGATGGAGGGCTACACCTTC
NA | TRBJ1-4 | NA | TRBV5-1 | CASSFSRAGNEKLFF | TGCGCCAGCAGCTTCAGCAGGGCCGGGAATGAAAAACTGTTTTTT
NA | TRBJ1-2 | NA | TRBV7-6 | CASSLNQGNYGYTF | TGTGCCAGCAGCTTAAACCAGGGGAACTATGGCTACACCTTC
NA | TRBJ2-1 | NA | TRBV5-1 | CASSFADSSSYNEQFF | TGCGCCAGCAGCTTCGCAGACTCGAGCTCCTACAATGAGCAGTTCTTC
NA | TRBJ1-4 | once | TRBV12-2 | CASRLITAAATNEKLFF | TGTGCAAGTCGCCTGATAACAGCTGCTGCAACTAATGAAAAACTGTTTTTT
NA | TRBJ2-3 | NA | TRBV10-1 | CASSEAQTRDTQYF | TGCGCCAGCAGTGAAGCCCAAACACGAGATACGCAGTATTTT
NA | TRBJ2-7 | few | TRBV11-2 | CASSLDHNYEQYF | TGTGCCAGCAGCTTAGATCACAACTACGAGCAGTACTTC
TRBD2 | TRBJ2-3 | NA | TRBV9 | CASSPRGPGGGADTQYF | TGTGCCAGCAGCCCCAGGGGCCCGGGAGGGGGGGCAGATACGCAGTATTTT
NA | TRBJ1-1 | NA | TRBV30 | CAWDPEGTEAFF | TGTGCCTGGGACCCCGAGGGCACTGAAGCTTTCTTT
NA | TRBJ2-5 | NA | TRBV18 | CASSPSLETQYF | TGTGCCAGCTCACCATCGCTCGAGACCCAGTACTTC
TRBD1 | TRBJ1-1 | NA | TRBV10-3 | CAISVDRGLRGEAFF | TGTGCCATCAGCGTGGACAGGGGGCTCAGGGGTGAAGCTTTCTTT
NA | TRBJ1-3 | NA | TRBV12-5 | CASGLEVTGNTIYF | TGTGCTAGTGGTTTGGAAGTCACTGGAAACACCATATATTTT
NA | TRBJ2-1 | NA | TRBV30 | CAWKVGVGYNEQFF | TGTGCCTGGAAGGTCGGGGTCGGATACAATGAGCAGTTCTTC
NA | TRBJ1-3 | once | TRBV19 | CASSTPKAGGNTIYF | TGTGCCAGTAGTACCCCGAAGGCAGGAGGAAACACCATATATTTT
TRBD2 | TRBJ2-1 | NA | TRBV10-1 | CASSDPGLAGEEQFF | TGCGCCAGCAGTGATCCGGGACTAGCGGGAGAAGAGCAGTTCTTC
TRBD1 | TRBJ1-1 | NA | TRBV4-1 | CASSQDLGGQGLARVF | TGCGCCAGCAGCCAAGATCTAGGCGGACAGGGCCTAGCTCGAGTCTTT
NA | TRBJ1-2 | NA | TRBV5-4 | CASSHRADTNYGYTF | TGTGCCAGCAGCCATCGCGCAGACACTAACTATGGCTACACCTTC
NA | TRBJ1-4 | NA | TRBV6-6 | CASSFSLTATNEKLFF | TGTGCCAGCAGTTTCTCACTTACTGCAACTAATGAAAAACTGTTTTTT
NA | TRBJ1-1 | NA | TRBV19 | CASTRGSETEAFF | TGTGCCAGTACCCGGGGATCGGAGACTGAAGCTTTCTTT
NA | TRBJ2-2 | NA | TRBV5-1 | CASSKQEPTGELFF | TGCGCCAGCAGCAAACAGGAGCCAACCGGGGAGCTGTTTTTT
NA | TRBJ2-7 | NA | TRBV10-3 | CAISESRGLEQYF | TGTGCCATCAGTGAGTCCAGGGGCCTCGAGCAGTACTTC
TRBD1 | TRBJ1-6 | NA | TRBV18 | CASSPTGGGNSPLHF | TGTGCCAGCTCACCTACAGGGGGAGGAAATTCACCCCTCCACTTT
TRBD2 | TRBJ2-7 | NA | TRBV18 | CASSRSGTSGSYEQYF | TGTGCCAGCTCACGATCCGGGACTAGCGGATCCTACGAGCAGTACTTC
NA | TRBJ1-4 | NA | TRBV18 | CASSPTGGEKLFF | TGTGCCAGCTCACCAACGGGAGGAGAAAAACTGTTTTTT
NA | TRBJ1-3 | NA | TRBV11-2 | CATGVGGSSGNTIYF | TGTGCCACCGGCGTCGGAGGGAGCTCTGGAAACACCATATATTTT
NA | TRBJ1-1 | few | TRBV7-3 | CASSFGQTNTEAFF | TGTGCCAGCAGCTTCGGACAGACGAACACTGAAGCTTTCTTT